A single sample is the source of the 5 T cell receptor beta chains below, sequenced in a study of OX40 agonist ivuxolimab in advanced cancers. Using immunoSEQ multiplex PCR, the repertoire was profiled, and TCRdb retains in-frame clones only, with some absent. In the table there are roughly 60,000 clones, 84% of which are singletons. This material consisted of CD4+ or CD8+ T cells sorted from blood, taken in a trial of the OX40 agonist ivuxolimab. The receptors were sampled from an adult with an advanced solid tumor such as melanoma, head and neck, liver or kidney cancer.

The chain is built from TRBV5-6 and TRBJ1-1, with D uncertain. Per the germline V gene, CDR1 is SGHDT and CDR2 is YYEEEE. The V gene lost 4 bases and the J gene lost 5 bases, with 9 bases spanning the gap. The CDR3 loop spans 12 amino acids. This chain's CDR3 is CASSAVVTEAFF. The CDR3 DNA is TGTGCCAGCAGCGCCGTGGTTACTGAAGCTTTCTTT.

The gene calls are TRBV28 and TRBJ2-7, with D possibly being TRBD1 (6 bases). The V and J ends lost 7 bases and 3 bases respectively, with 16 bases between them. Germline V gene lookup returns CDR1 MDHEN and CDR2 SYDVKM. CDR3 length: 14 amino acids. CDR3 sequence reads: CASTITGTIYEQYF. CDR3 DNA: TGTGCCAGCACCATCACCGGGACAATCTACGAGCAGTACTTC.

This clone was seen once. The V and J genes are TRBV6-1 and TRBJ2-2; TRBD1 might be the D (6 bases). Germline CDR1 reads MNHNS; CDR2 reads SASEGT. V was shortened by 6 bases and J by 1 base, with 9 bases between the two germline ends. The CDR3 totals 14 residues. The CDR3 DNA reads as TGTGCCAGCAGAGGACAGATGAACACCGGGGAGCTGTTTTTT. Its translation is CASRGQMNTGELFF.

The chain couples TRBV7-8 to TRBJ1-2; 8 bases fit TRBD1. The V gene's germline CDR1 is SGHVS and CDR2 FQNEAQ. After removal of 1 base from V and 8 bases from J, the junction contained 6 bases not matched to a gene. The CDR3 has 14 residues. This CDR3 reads CASSLVAGGRGYTF. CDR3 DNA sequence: TGTGCCAGCAGCTTAGTTGCAGGGGGCCGGGGCTACACCTTC.

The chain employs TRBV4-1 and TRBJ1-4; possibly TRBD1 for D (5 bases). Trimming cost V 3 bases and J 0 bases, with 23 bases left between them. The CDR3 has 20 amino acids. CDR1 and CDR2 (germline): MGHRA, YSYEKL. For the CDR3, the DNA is TGCGCCAGCAGCCAGCAACTCCCGGGACCCACGGGCCCAACTAATGAAAAACTGTTTTTT. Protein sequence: CASSQQLPGPTGPTNEKLFF.